This TCR beta chain was observed in a study of shared clonotypes between healthy human individuals. Germline CDR1 is MGHRA and CDR2 is YSYEKL. The CDR3 covers 13 residues. V was shortened by 0 bases and J by 2 bases, with 4 bases between the two germline ends. Per the study methods: Junction-only immunoSEQ sequences carried no quality scores, so filtering differed. Produced via immunoSEQ multiplex PCR; TCRdb's table is partial and in-frame only. Clone size and V and J calls were adopted from that table, with D and trimming inferred from the DNA. This table has nearly 1,000,000 clones, approximately 80% appearing once.

The TCR sequence derives from a man aged 18 to 29 in good health. This chain joins TRBV4-1 and TRBJ2-5, with D uncertain. The sequencing input was memory CD4+ T cells sorted from blood. Sample subset: CD45RA-negative fraction. The CDR3 bases are TGCGCCAGCAGCCAAGAGGGTCAAGAGACCCAGTACTTC. It encodes CASSQEGQETQYF.